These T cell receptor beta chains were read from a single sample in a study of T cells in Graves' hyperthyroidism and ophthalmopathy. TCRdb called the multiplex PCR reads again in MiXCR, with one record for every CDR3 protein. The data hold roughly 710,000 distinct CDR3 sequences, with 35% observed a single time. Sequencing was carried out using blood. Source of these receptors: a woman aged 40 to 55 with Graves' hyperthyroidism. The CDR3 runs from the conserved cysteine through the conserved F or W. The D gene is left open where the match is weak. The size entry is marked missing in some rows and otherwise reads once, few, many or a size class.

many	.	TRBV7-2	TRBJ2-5	CASSFQGNQETQYF	TGTGCCAGCAGCTTCCAGGGCAACCAAGAGACCCAGTACTTC
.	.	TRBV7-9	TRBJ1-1	CASSQDKQGLLFAEAFF	TGTGCCAGCAGCCAAGATAAACAGGGTCTTCTCTTCGCTGAAGCTTTCTTT
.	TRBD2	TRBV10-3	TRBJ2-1	CAISGKGREGPYEQFF	TGTGCCATCAGTGGTAAAGGGAGGGAGGGCCCCTACGAGCAGTTCTTC
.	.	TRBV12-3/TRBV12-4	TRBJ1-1	CASQLEDRNAEAFF	TGTGCCAGCCAACTGGAAGACAGGAACGCTGAAGCTTTCTTT
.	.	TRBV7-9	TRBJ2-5	CASSRARKETQYF	TGTGCCAGCAGCCGGGCAAGGAAAGAGACCCAGTACTTC
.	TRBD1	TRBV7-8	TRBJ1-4	CASSRGQGGGEKLFF	TGTGCCAGCAGCCGAGGACAGGGGGGCGGAGAAAAACTGTTTTTT
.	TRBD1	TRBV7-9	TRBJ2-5	CASSAGTGGGEETQYF	TGTGCCAGCTCAGCAGGGACAGGAGGAGGAGAAGAGACCCAGTACTTC
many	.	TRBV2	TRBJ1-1	CASSDQGHQNTEAFF	TGTGCCAGCAGTGACCAGGGACATCAGAACACTGAAGCTTTCTTT
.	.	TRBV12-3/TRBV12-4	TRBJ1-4	CASSTGAFNEKLFF	TGTGCCAGCAGTACGGGGGCGTTTAATGAAAAACTGTTTTTT
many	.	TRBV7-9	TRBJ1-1	CASSLASMNTEAFF	TGTGCCAGCAGCTTAGCCAGCATGAACACTGAAGCTTTCTTT
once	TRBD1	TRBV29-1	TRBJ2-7	CSAQLWTGGYEQYF	TGCAGCGCGCAACTATGGACAGGGGGTTACGAGCAGTACTTC
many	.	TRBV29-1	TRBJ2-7	CSHSTNSYEQYF	TGCAGTCACAGTACCAACTCCTACGAGCAGTACTTC
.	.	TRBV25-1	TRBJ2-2	CASSDYRDGELFF	TGTGCCAGCAGTGACTACAGGGACGGGGAGCTGTTTTTT
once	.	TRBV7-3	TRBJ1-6	CASSEQGGRGPLHF	TGCGCCAGCAGCGAACAGGGTGGAAGGGGACCCCTCCACTTT
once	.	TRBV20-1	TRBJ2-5	CSAMGLGRAAGGGQETQYF	TGCAGTGCTATGGGGCTAGGCCGGGCAGCAGGGGGAGGGCAAGAGACCCAGTACTTC
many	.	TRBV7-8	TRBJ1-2	CASSLAPGVKGAGYTF	TGTGCCAGCAGCTTAGCCCCCGGAGTAAAAGGTGCCGGCTACACCTTC
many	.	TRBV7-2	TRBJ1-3	CASSLGGGTGNTIYF	TGTGCCAGCAGCTTAGGTGGGGGTACTGGAAACACCATATATTTT
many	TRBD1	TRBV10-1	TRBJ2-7	CASSPITGGREQYF	TGCGCCAGCAGCCCGATTACAGGGGGACGCGAGCAGTACTTC
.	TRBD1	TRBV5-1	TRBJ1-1	CASSPGGTGNEAFF	TGCGCCAGCAGCCCGGGAGGGACAGGGAATGAAGCTTTCTTT
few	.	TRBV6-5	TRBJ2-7	CASSFTRTMGEQYF	TGTGCCAGCAGTTTTACCAGAACCATGGGAGAGCAGTACTTC
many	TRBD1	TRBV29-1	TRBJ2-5	CSVMDPGQGSETQYF	TGCAGCGTTATGGATCCGGGACAGGGTTCGGAGACCCAGTACTTC
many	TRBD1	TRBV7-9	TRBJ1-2	CASSFMGTENYGYTF	TGTGCCAGCAGCTTTATGGGGACAGAGAACTATGGCTACACCTTC
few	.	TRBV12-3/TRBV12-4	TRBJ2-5	CASSLSAHQETQYF	TGTGCCAGCAGTTTATCAGCGCATCAAGAGACCCAGTACTTC
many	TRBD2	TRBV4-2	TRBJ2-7	CASSRGLADASSYEQYF	TGTGCCAGCAGCCGAGGACTAGCGGATGCTAGCTCCTACGAGCAGTACTTC
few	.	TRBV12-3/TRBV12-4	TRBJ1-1	CASSLSGLRSTEAFF	TGTGCCAGCAGTTTATCCGGGCTTCGGAGCACTGAAGCTTTCTTT
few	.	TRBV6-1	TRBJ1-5	CASIQGAGAVGDQPQHF	TGTGCCAGCATCCAAGGGGCAGGGGCGGTCGGGGATCAGCCCCAGCATTTT
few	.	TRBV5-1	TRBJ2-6	CASSTASGANVLTF	TGCGCCAGCAGCACCGCATCTGGGGCCAACGTCCTGACTTTC
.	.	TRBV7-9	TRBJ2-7	CASRLQGGQDEQYF	TGTGCCAGCAGACTTCAGGGGGGTCAAGACGAGCAGTACTTC
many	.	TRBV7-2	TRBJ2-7	CASSSAVSETYEQYF	TGTGCCAGCAGCTCGGCGGTTAGCGAAACCTACGAGCAGTACTTC
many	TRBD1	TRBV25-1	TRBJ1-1	CASSATGGKAFF	TGTGCCAGCAGTGCGACAGGGGGGAAAGCTTTCTTT
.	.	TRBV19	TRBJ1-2	CASSNRQEPYGYTF	TGTGCCAGTAGTAACAGACAGGAACCATATGGCTACACCTTC
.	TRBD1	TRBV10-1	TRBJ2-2	CASSVRDRGPGELFF	TGCGCCAGCAGTGTCCGGGACAGGGGGCCCGGGGAGCTGTTTTTT
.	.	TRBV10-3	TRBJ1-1	CASRATRTEAFF	TGTGCCAGCAGAGCCACACGGACTGAAGCTTTCTTT
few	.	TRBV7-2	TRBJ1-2	CASSLVRGGGRTNYGYTF	TGTGCCAGCAGCTTAGTCCGCGGTGGGGGACGTACTAACTATGGCTACACCTTC
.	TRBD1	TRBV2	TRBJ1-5	CASGIPGQGSQETQHF	TGTGCCAGCGGGATCCCGGGACAGGGATCACAAGAGACCCAGCATTTT
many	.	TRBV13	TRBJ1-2	CASSLWTNYGYTF	TGTGCCAGCAGCTTATGGACCAACTATGGCTACACCTTC
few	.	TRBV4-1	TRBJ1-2	CASSQEGGKGYTF	TGCGCCAGCAGCCAAGAGGGGGGTAAGGGCTACACCTTC
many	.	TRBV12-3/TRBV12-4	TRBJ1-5	CASSDHSRGQPQHF	TGTGCCAGCAGCGATCACTCGAGGGGTCAGCCCCAGCATTTT
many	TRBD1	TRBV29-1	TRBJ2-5	CSVAVAGGTQTQYF	TGCAGCGTTGCTGTGGCAGGGGGTACACAGACCCAGTACTTC
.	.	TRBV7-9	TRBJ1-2	CASRLRRANYGYTF	TGTGCCAGCAGGCTACGGAGGGCTAACTATGGCTACACCTTC
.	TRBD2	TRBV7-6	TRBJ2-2	CASGPRTSGREKTGELFF	TGTGCCAGCGGACCCCGGACTAGCGGGAGGGAAAAAACCGGGGAGCTGTTTTTT
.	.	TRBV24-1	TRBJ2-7	CATRSYNGQYF	TGTGCCACCCGTTCGTACAATGGGCAGTACTTC
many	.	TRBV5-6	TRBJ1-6	CASNRVYSPLHF	TGTGCCAGCAACAGGGTCTATTCACCCCTCCACTTT
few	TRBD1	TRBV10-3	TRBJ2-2	CATTIHRGNTGELFF	TGTGCCACCACCATTCACAGGGGGAACACCGGGGAGCTGTTTTTT
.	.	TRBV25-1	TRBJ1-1	CASSVRGMGDTEAFF	TGTGCCAGCAGTGTGAGGGGCATGGGGGACACTGAAGCTTTCTTT
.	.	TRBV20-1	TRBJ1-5	CSASLLGGGSNQLQHF	TGCAGTGCTAGCCTCCTGGGCGGGGGTAGCAATCAGCTCCAGCATTTT
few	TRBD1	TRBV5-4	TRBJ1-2	CASSLAGTGREGYTF	TGTGCCAGCAGCTTGGCCGGGACAGGGAGGGAGGGCTACACCTTC
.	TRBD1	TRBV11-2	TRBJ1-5	CASSLAPRDSIGQPQHF	TGTGCCAGCAGCTTAGCTCCTCGGGACAGCATCGGTCAGCCCCAGCATTTT
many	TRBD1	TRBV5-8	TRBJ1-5	CASNRGDDQPQHF	TGTGCCAGTAACAGGGGGGACGATCAGCCCCAGCATTTT
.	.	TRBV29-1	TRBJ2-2	CSVDDGVGWDTGELFF	TGCAGCGTTGACGACGGGGTGGGATGGGACACCGGGGAGCTGTTTTTT
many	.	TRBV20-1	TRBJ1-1	CSARTGLMNTEAFF	TGCAGTGCTCGTACGGGCCTCATGAACACTGAAGCTTTCTTT
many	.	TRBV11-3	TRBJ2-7	CASSSDGASEQYF	TGTGCCAGCAGCTCGGACGGAGCTTCCGAGCAGTACTTC
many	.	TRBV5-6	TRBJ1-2	CASSFGRTTSNYGYTF	TGTGCCAGCAGCTTCGGCCGCACAACCTCTAACTATGGCTACACCTTC
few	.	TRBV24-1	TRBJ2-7	CATSGTGRFDEQYF	TGTGCCACCAGTGGAACAGGGAGGTTTGACGAGCAGTACTTC